The 23 T cell receptor beta chains below come from one sample, sequenced in a study of T cells in Graves' hyperthyroidism and ophthalmopathy. From RNA transcripts, TCR beta CDR3 regions were amplified. RT-PCR in the first round (using the HTBI primer set) targeted the TCR CDR3. A single record per CDR3 protein comes from TCRdb applying MiXCR to the multiplex PCR reads. The repertoire includes 650,000 to 700,000 distinct CDR3 sequences, approximately 15% of them detected once, and about a sixth sits in the top ten. Sequenced sample: blood. The receptors shown here come from a man in his fifties with Graves' hyperthyroidism.

This clonotype was picked up a small number of times. The V and J genes are TRBV19 and TRBJ2-7; 7 bases match TRBD2. Germline V gene lookup returns CDR1 LNHDA and CDR2 SQIVND (reference sequence). The J segment lost 0 bases and the V segment lost 8 bases, leaving 7 bases of the junction unmatched. CDR3 length: 14 amino acids. CDR3 region: CASRPTSDSYEQYF. CDR3 DNA: TGTGCCAGTCGACCAACTAGCGACTCCTACGAGCAGTACTTC. Drawing the rest from reference TRBV19 and TRBJ2-7, the complete variable domain is DGGITQSPKYLFRKEGQNVTLSCEQNLNHDAMYWYRQDPGQGLRLIYYSQIVNDFQKGDIAEGYSVSREKKESFPLTVTSAQKNPTAFYLCASRPTSDSYEQYFGPGTRLTVT.

This clonotype was seen a few times. The rearrangement links TRBV12-5 to TRBJ2-7, with 8 bases aligning to TRBD1. Germline V CDR1 and CDR2: LGHNT, FRNRAP. With V trimmed by 1 base and J by 4 bases, 6 bases remained unmatched. The CDR3 has 15 residues. The CDR3 bases are TGTGCTAGTGGTTTGGACCAGGGGGCTAGGTACGAGCAGTACTTC. Its protein product is CASGLDQGARYEQYF.

This clonotype has only a few counts. This chain links TRBV20-1 with TRBJ2-5; 12 bases agree with TRBD2. The germline V gene encodes CDR1 DFQATT and CDR2 SNEGSKA (reference sequence). This CDR3 has 17 residues. V lost 6 bases and J lost 3; bases outside the gene matches: 14. As DNA, the CDR3 is TGCAGTGCCCCAGACGCTCTAGCGGGAGGGAAGGAAGAGACCCAGTACTTC. This encodes CSAPDALAGGKEETQYF.

The chain couples TRBV20-1 to TRBJ2-5; TRBD1 is a possible D gene (6 bases). Trimming pared 6 bases from V and 3 bases from J, leaving 17 bases between. The CDR3 loop spans 14 amino acids. Germline V gives CDR1 DFQATT, CDR2 SNEGSKA (reference sequence). CDR3 residues: CSAIPGHKKETQYF. Here the CDR3 DNA reads TGCAGTGCAATACCGGGACACAAAAAAGAGACCCAGTACTTC.

A note on this clonotype: A read error may produce the germline difference seen at one junction end. This chain links TRBV2 with TRBJ2-5; D uncertain. CDR1 and CDR2 (germline): SNHLY, FYNNEI. This CDR3 has 12 residues. The CDR3 nucleotides are TGTGTCAGCCGACGAACGGAAGGGACCCAGTACTTC. This codes for CVSRRTEGTQYF.

This clonotype was detected only once. Written as DNA, the CDR3 is TGTGCCAGCAGTTACTCCCCTACAGGGCATCAGCCCCAGCATTTT. Its translation: CASSYSPTGHQPQHF. The chain employs TRBV6-5 and TRBJ1-5; perhaps TRBD1 as D (6 bases). This CDR3 has 15 amino acids. The V and J ends lost 0 bases and 5 bases respectively, with 11 bases between them. Germline V gives CDR1 MNHEY, CDR2 SVGAGI.

The rearrangement joins TRBV12-3 or TRBV12-4 to TRBJ2-6; 9 bases align to TRBD1. The CDR3 totals 19 residues. Trimming cost V 5 bases and J 0 bases; bases outside gene matches: 11. The CDR3 loop reads CASSPYLRDRDSGANVLTF. The CDR3 region has the DNA TGTGCCAGCAGTCCCTACCTCCGGGACAGGGACTCTGGGGCCAACGTCCTGACTTTC.

The chain recombines TRBV30 with TRBJ2-4; 9 bases match TRBD1. Germline assignment: CDR1 GTSNPN and CDR2 SVGIG (reference sequence). The CDR3 sequence is 13 residues long. The junction had 5 bases not matched to a gene; V was cut back by 5 bases and J by 6 bases. CDR3 sequence reads: CAWGTGIVNIQYF. CDR3 DNA sequence: TGTGCCTGGGGGACAGGGATAGTAAACATTCAGTACTTC.

The genes are TRBV20-1 and TRBJ2-1; 7 bases map to TRBD2. With V trimmed by 0 bases and J by 4 bases, 3 bases remained unmatched. This CDR3 is built from 14 residues. Germline CDR1 DFQATT, CDR2 SNEGSKA (reference sequence). CDR3 sequence reads: CSARDRGEYNEQFF. The CDR3 DNA follows: TGCAGTGCTAGAGATCGGGGGGAGTACAATGAGCAGTTCTTC.

The CDR3 coding sequence is TGCGCCAGCAGCTTGGACTCCGGGACTAGCGCATCCTACGAGCAGTACTTC. Encoded protein: CASSLDSGTSASYEQYF. This chain connects TRBV5-1 to TRBJ2-7, with 10 bases aligning to TRBD2. The trim removed 0 bases at V and 1 base at J, leaving 7 bases unmatched. The CDR3 is 17 amino acids. Germline values: CDR1 SGHRS, CDR2 YFSETQ.

This chain connects TRBV10-1 to TRBJ2-7; 7 bases match TRBD2. Germline V gives CDR1 WNHNN, CDR2 SYGVQD (reference sequence). The ends lost 8 bases at V and 2 bases at J; junction bases unmatched: 9. This CDR3 region has 14 residues. CDR3 nucleotides: TGCGCCAGCTCCTGGCGGGAGAAAACCTACGAGCAGTACTTC. Translation: CASSWREKTYEQYF.

V gene TRBV3-1 combines with J gene TRBJ1-2; D might be TRBD1 (5 bases). Germline-derived CDR1 and CDR2 are LGHDT and YNNKEL (reference sequence). With 0 bases removed from V and 4 bases from J, the gap between germline ends came to 12 bases. The CDR3 runs to 15 residues. The CDR3 DNA reads as TGTGCCAGCAGCCAAGAGGGAAGGGGTTTCTATGGCTACACCTTC. It encodes CASSQEGRGFYGYTF.

This clonotype was counted many times. The gene calls are TRBV11-2 and TRBJ2-1, with D possibly matching TRBD2 (6 bases). The CDR3 runs to 15 residues. V was cut by 3 bases and J by 9 bases, with 18 bases left in between. Germline loops: CDR1 SGHAT, CDR2 FQNNGV. The CDR3 DNA is TGTGCCAGCAGCTTTTTCTCCGGGGGATCTGGTGAGCAGTTCTTC. This encodes CASSFFSGGSGEQFF.

This chain connects TRBV7-9 to TRBJ1-6, with D hard to call. Germline loops: CDR1 SEHNR, CDR2 FQNEAQ (reference sequence). V lost 5 bases and J lost 7, with 15 bases in between. The CDR3 length is 15 residues. The CDR3 protein is CASSEGSALNSPLHF. The CDR3 DNA follows: TGTGCCAGCAGCGAAGGGAGCGCCCTCAATTCACCCCTCCACTTT.

This clonotype was detected only a few times. This chain connects TRBV4-1 to TRBJ2-1; D possibly corresponds to TRBD2 (5 bases). With 3 bases removed from V and 4 bases from J, the gap between germline ends came to 16 bases. CDR1 MGHRA and CDR2 YSYEKL come from the germline V gene. The CDR3 is 16 residues long. DNA for the CDR3: TGCGCCAGCAGCCATGGTGTGGCTAGCACATACAATGAGCAGTTCTTC. As protein: CASSHGVASTYNEQFF.

This clonotype came up many times. The rearrangement joins TRBV7-9 to TRBJ2-5; TRBD1 is a possible D gene (6 bases). The germline CDR1 and CDR2 sequences are SEHNR and FQNEAQ (reference sequence). V lost 4 bases to trimming and J lost 2 bases, with 11 bases between them. This CDR3 is 14 amino acids long. CDR3 nucleotides: TGTGCCAGCAGCTCAGGGGCCCGACAAGAGACCCAGTACTTC. It translates to CASSSGARQETQYF.

This clonotype was picked up a small number of times. This chain links TRBV20-1 with TRBJ1-5; TRBD1 agrees at 9 bases. Trimming took 7 bases from V and 5 from J; bases not matched to a gene: 3. From germline, CDR1 is DFQATT and CDR2 SNEGSKA (reference sequence). The CDR3 sequence is 12 residues long. The CDR3 loop is CSVWTGDQPQHF. The DNA for the CDR3 is TGCAGTGTTTGGACAGGGGATCAGCCCCAGCATTTT.

This clonotype was seen many times. V and J are TRBV6-5 and TRBJ2-7, with 8 bases identical to TRBD2. V was pared by 2 bases and J by 5 bases, with 8 bases of the junction left unmatched. Germline-derived CDR1 and CDR2 are MNHEY and SVGAGI. This CDR3 is built from 15 residues. In DNA, the CDR3 is TGTGCCAGCAGTTACACCAGCGGGAGTCGGCACGAGCAGTACTTC. It specifies CASSYTSGSRHEQYF.

At least ten counts were recorded for this clonotype. V usage is TRBV20-1 and J usage is TRBJ2-1; D not resolved. The CDR3 loop spans 11 amino acids. The germline V and J ends were trimmed by 4 bases and 4 bases, with 5 bases remaining between them. CDR1 DFQATT and CDR2 SNEGSKA come from the germline V gene (reference sequence). The CDR3 sequence: CSATAYNEQFF. The CDR3, as DNA: TGCAGTGCTACCGCATACAATGAGCAGTTCTTC.

To note about this clonotype: This may be a read error, as it is one base from a much larger clone. The rearrangement uses TRBV28 and TRBJ2-7; D assignment may be TRBD1 or TRBD2 (5 bases each). Trimming took off 5 bases at V and 2 bases at J, with 16 bases between the two ends. The germline V gene encodes CDR1 MDHEN and CDR2 SYDVKM. The CDR3 extends over 15 amino acids. The CDR3 DNA is TGTGCCAGCAGTGACTCCCGGGACGGCCCCTACGAGCAGTACTTC. Translation gives CASSDSRDGPYEQYF.

This clonotype was detected many times. This rearrangement joins TRBV12-3 or TRBV12-4 to TRBJ2-3, with unresolved D. This CDR3 region has 16 residues. Trimming stripped 0 bases from V and 1 base from J, with 11 bases between. CDR3 nucleotides: TGTGCCAGCAGTTTAGCGGCCAGCTCCGGCACAGATACGCAGTATTTT. Translated, it gives CASSLAASSGTDTQYF.

This clonotype has a count of ten or more. The chain recombines TRBV28 with TRBJ1-1; weak D call: TRBD1 (5 bases). Deletions cut 2 bases from V and 0 bases from J, with 16 bases between. The germline CDR1 and CDR2 sequences are MDHEN and SYDVKM. This CDR3 region has 17 residues. This chain's CDR3 is CASSLGGRAGLNTEAFF. The CDR3 nucleotides read TGTGCCAGCAGTTTAGGGGGTCGGGCAGGACTGAACACTGAAGCTTTCTTT.

The V call is TRBV5-1, the J call TRBJ1-1, with 9 bases fitting TRBD1. V lost 6 bases, J lost 8 bases, and 8 bases stayed unmatched. The CDR3 is 13 amino acids. Germline assignment: CDR1 SGHRS and CDR2 YFSETQ. The chain's CDR3 is CASIGTGGMEAFF. The CDR3 DNA follows: TGCGCCAGCATCGGAACAGGGGGCATGGAAGCTTTCTTT.